The 4 T cell receptor beta chains below all came from one sample that was sequenced in a study of T cells in pancreatic ductal adenocarcinoma. Assay: immunoSEQ multiplex PCR; the TCRdb copy retains only in-frame clones and omits some. The sample consists of about 16,000 clones, 88% of them appearing once. No neoadjuvant therapy was given to the selected pancreatic ductal adenocarcinoma patients before their surgery. The specimen was PBMCs. Source of these receptors: a human donor with pancreatic ductal adenocarcinoma.

The gene calls are TRBV2 and TRBJ2-7; 10 bases map to TRBD1. Germline CDR1 is SNHLY and CDR2 is FYNNEI. This CDR3 has 13 residues. V lost 7 bases, J lost 2 bases, and 2 bases stayed unmatched. Here the CDR3 reads CASTGTGAYEQYF. CDR3 sequence (DNA): TGTGCCAGCACGGGGACAGGGGCCTACGAGCAGTACTTC.

V and J are TRBV28 and TRBJ1-1, with 7 bases fitting TRBD1. The CDR3 totals 13 residues. Trimming removed 6 bases from V and 6 bases from J; junction bases left unmatched: 7. From germline, CDR1 is MDHEN and CDR2 SYDVKM. The CDR3 spells CASSTYRGPEAFF. DNA for the CDR3: TGTGCCAGCAGCACCTACAGGGGCCCTGAAGCTTTCTTT.

The V gene is TRBV19, the J gene TRBJ2-1, with TRBD2 matching 9 bases. The CDR3 has 19 residues. The germline V gene has CDR1 LNHDA and CDR2 SQIVND (reference sequence). The V gene end was trimmed by 4 bases and the J gene end by 4 bases; junction bases not matched to a gene: 17. The DNA of the CDR3 is TGTGCCAGTAGTACGATAGCGGGGGCCTCAAATTCTCATTACAATGAGCAGTTCTTC. Its translation: CASSTIAGASNSHYNEQFF.

The chain has TRBV7-9 and TRBJ2-3, with TRBD1 matching over 9 bases. Germline V gene data show CDR1 as SEHNR and CDR2 as FQNEAQ (reference sequence). The CDR3 sequence is 12 residues long. J was trimmed by 14 bases and V by 4 bases; bases with no gene match: 7. The CDR3 here is CASSWGQGFRYF. The CDR3 bases are TGTGCCAGCAGCTGGGGACAGGGTTTTAGGTATTTT.